Listed below are T cell receptor beta chains from one sample, sequenced in a study of shared clonotypes between healthy human individuals. Using immunoSEQ multiplex PCR, the repertoire was profiled, and TCRdb retains in-frame clones only, with some absent. The sample includes roughly 850,000 clones, about 96% of them seen just once. The sequenced sample was naive CD8+ T cells sorted from blood. The receptors come from a man aged 25-45 years in good health. CDR3s include the opening cysteine and the closing phenylalanine or tryptophan. Each record gives: clone size, J gene, V gene, CDR3 length, D gene, CDR3 protein, CDR3 DNA. A D gene is named only where the DNA matches it firmly. For some rows the clone size is stated as once, few or many, or as a class when expanded; others skip it.

- | TRBJ2-7 | TRBV11-1 | 15 | TRBD1 | CASSLAGTGGWEQYF | TGTGCCAGCAGCTTAGCCGGGACAGGGGGCTGGGAGCAGTACTTC
- | TRBJ2-1 | TRBV13 | 13 | - | CASSLGREYEQFF | TGTGCCAGCAGCTTAGGAAGGGAGTATGAGCAGTTCTTC
- | TRBJ1-1 | TRBV7-2 | 13 | - | CASNLNLRTEAFF | TGTGCCAGCAACCTTAACCTTCGAACTGAAGCTTTCTTT
- | TRBJ1-3 | TRBV7-8 | 17 | - | CASSLGSIGKGGNTIYF | TGTGCCAGCAGCTTAGGGTCGATCGGGAAAGGTGGAAACACCATATATTTT
once | TRBJ2-1 | TRBV5-4 | 14 | - | CASSLETADNEQFF | TGTGCCAGCAGCTTGGAAACTGCCGACAATGAGCAGTTCTTC
- | TRBJ2-7 | TRBV11-2 | 16 | - | CASSLVADTSNYEQYF | TGTGCCAGCAGCTTAGTAGCCGACACCTCAAACTACGAGCAGTACTTC
- | TRBJ2-2 | TRBV27 | 14 | - | CASSLWGPPGELFF | TGTGCCAGCAGTTTATGGGGGCCCCCCGGGGAGCTGTTTTTT
once | TRBJ2-3 | TRBV7-9 | 17 | - | CASRIGSGTGVTDTQYF | TGTGCCAGCAGAATAGGGTCGGGTACTGGGGTCACAGATACGCAGTATTTT
- | TRBJ2-3 | TRBV27 | 16 | - | CASSLFRVTGTDTQYF | TGTGCCAGCAGTTTATTCCGGGTGACGGGCACAGATACGCAGTATTTT
- | TRBJ2-1 | TRBV7-9 | 12 | - | CASSLSGTEKLF | TGTGCCAGCAGCTTATCCGGGACCGAGAAGCTCTTC
- | TRBJ2-7 | TRBV6-1 | 13 | TRBD1 | CALRTGGGYEQYF | TGTGCCTTGAGGACAGGGGGCGGCTACGAGCAGTACTTC
- | TRBJ2-7 | TRBV7-9 | 14 | - | CASSPTSDSYEQYF | TGTGCCAGCAGCCCGACGAGTGACTCCTACGAGCAGTACTTC
- | TRBJ1-2 | TRBV5-1 | 14 | - | CASSETQAGYGYTF | TGCGCCAGCAGCGAAACCCAGGCAGGCTATGGCTACACCTTC
- | TRBJ2-5 | TRBV27 | 23 | TRBD2 | CASSLFSPAEPGLAGGEGETQYF | TGTGCCAGCAGTTTATTCTCGCCAGCGGAACCGGGACTAGCGGGAGGGGAAGGAGAGACCCAGTACTTC
- | TRBJ2-2 | TRBV28 | 13 | - | CASSFRVTGELFF | TGTGCCAGCAGTTTCAGGGTGACCGGGGAGCTGTTTTTT
- | TRBJ2-1 | TRBV14 | 15 | TRBD1 | CASSARTGTGNEQFF | TGTGCCAGCAGCGCGCGGACAGGGACGGGTAATGAGCAGTTCTTC
once | TRBJ2-1 | TRBV28 | 18 | TRBD1 | CASSSRQGVWSYYNEQFF | TGTGCCAGCAGTTCCCGACAGGGAGTGTGGAGCTACTACAATGAGCAGTTCTTC
- | TRBJ2-7 | TRBV28 | 17 | - | CASSSIKPGPSFHEQYF | TGTGCCAGCAGTTCAATCAAACCGGGACCCTCGTTCCACGAGCAGTACTTC
- | TRBJ2-6 | TRBV7-2 | 15 | - | CASSLYSSGANVLTF | TGTGCCAGCAGCTTATACAGCTCTGGGGCCAACGTCCTGACTTTC
- | TRBJ2-1 | TRBV6-5 | 14 | - | CASSYSQGSPDELF | TGTGCCAGCAGTTACTCACAGGGCAGCCCGGATGAGCTCTTC
- | TRBJ2-7 | TRBV29-1 | 14 | - | CSVDRGSDSYEQYF | TGCAGCGTTGATCGGGGCTCCGACTCCTACGAGCAGTACTTC
few | TRBJ2-1 | TRBV11-3 | 12 | - | CASSGIGGEQFF | TGTGCCAGCAGCGGGATCGGCGGTGAGCAGTTCTTC
once | TRBJ1-1 | TRBV27 | 14 | TRBD1 | CASSVRGLDTEAFF | TGTGCCAGCAGTGTCAGGGGGCTGGACACTGAAGCTTTCTTT
- | TRBJ1-1 | TRBV7-2 | 15 | - | CASSLLGDLDTEAFF | TGTGCCAGCAGCTTATTGGGGGACCTTGACACTGAAGCTTTCTTT
- | TRBJ1-1 | TRBV7-9 | 13 | - | CASSPTEQWTAFF | TGTGCCAGCAGCCCGACTGAACAGTGGACGGCTTTCTTT
- | TRBJ2-1 | TRBV19 | 9 | - | CAAGFEQFF | TGTGCCGCCGGATTTGAGCAGTTCTTC
- | TRBJ1-5 | TRBV6-1 | 19 | TRBD1 | CASSGWTGGASLSNQPQHF | TGTGCCAGCAGTGGGTGGACAGGGGGCGCCTCCTTGAGCAATCAGCCCCAGCATTTT
- | TRBJ2-2 | TRBV10-1 | 17 | TRBD2 | CASSGLLAGESTGELFF | TGCGCCAGCAGTGGCCTCCTAGCGGGAGAGTCAACCGGGGAGCTGTTTTTT
- | TRBJ1-1 | TRBV4-1 | 19 | TRBD1 | CASSQRVTGVVMGNTEAFF | TGCGCCAGCAGCCAAAGGGTAACAGGGGTTGTGATGGGGAACACTGAAGCTTTCTTT
- | TRBJ1-2 | TRBV2 | 12 | - | CASKERIYGYTF | TGTGCCAGCAAGGAGAGGATCTATGGCTACACCTTC
- | TRBJ2-7 | TRBV4-2 | 17 | TRBD2 | CASSQDLRASGTYEQYF | TGTGCCAGCAGCCAAGATCTACGGGCTAGCGGAACCTACGAGCAGTACTTC
- | TRBJ2-7 | TRBV9 | 11 | - | CASGGRREQYF | TGTGCCAGCGGGGGGAGACGGGAGCAGTACTTC
- | TRBJ1-1 | TRBV27 | 15 | TRBD1 | CASSPSGTGGTEAFF | TGTGCCAGCAGTCCATCCGGGACAGGGGGCACTGAAGCTTTCTTT
- | TRBJ1-1 | TRBV11-2 | 15 | - | CASSFSRGGHTEAFF | TGTGCCAGCAGCTTCTCGCGAGGGGGACACACTGAAGCTTTCTTT
once | TRBJ2-1 | TRBV11-2 | 16 | - | CASSSGQRLSYNEQFF | TGTGCCAGCAGCTCAGGACAGCGACTCTCCTACAATGAGCAGTTCTTC
- | TRBJ1-4 | TRBV6-5 | 15 | - | CASRLTEATNEKLFF | TGTGCCAGCAGGCTGACGGAAGCAACTAATGAAAAACTGTTTTTT
- | TRBJ2-2 | TRBV7-3 | 13 | - | CASSSGKAGELFF | TGTGCCAGCAGCTCTGGGAAGGCCGGGGAGCTGTTTTTT
- | TRBJ1-3 | TRBV9 | 15 | - | CASTTTGGSGNTIYF | TGTGCCAGCACCACGACAGGCGGCTCTGGAAACACCATATATTTT
- | TRBJ2-1 | TRBV7-9 | 12 | - | CASSGRGMEQFF | TGTGCCAGCAGCGGCAGGGGCATGGAGCAGTTCTTC
- | TRBJ2-7 | TRBV28 | 16 | - | CASSGPRQSFTYEQYF | TGTGCCAGCAGTGGCCCCCGGCAGAGTTTTACCTACGAGCAGTACTTC
- | TRBJ2-3 | TRBV7-2 | 16 | TRBD2 | CASSLALAGSTDTQYF | TGTGCCAGCAGCTTAGCCCTAGCGGGGAGCACAGATACGCAGTATTTT